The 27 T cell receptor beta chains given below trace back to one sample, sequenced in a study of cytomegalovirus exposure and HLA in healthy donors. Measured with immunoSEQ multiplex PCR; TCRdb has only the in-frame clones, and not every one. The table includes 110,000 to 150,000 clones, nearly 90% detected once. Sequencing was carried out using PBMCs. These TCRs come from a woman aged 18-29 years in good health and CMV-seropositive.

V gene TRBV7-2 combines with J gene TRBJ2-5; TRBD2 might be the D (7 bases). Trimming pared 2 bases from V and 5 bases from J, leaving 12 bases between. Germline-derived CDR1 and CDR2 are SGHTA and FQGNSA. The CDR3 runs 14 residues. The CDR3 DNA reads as TGTGCCAGCAGCTTACGGGGGGCAGGGGAGACCCAGTACTTC. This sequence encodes CASSLRGAGETQYF.

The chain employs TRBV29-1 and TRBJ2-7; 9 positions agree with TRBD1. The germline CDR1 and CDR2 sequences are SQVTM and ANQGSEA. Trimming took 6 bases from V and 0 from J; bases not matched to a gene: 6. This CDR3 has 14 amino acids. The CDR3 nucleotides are TGCAGCGTGGGGACAGGGTTTAGCTCCTACGAGCAGTACTTC. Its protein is CSVGTGFSSYEQYF.

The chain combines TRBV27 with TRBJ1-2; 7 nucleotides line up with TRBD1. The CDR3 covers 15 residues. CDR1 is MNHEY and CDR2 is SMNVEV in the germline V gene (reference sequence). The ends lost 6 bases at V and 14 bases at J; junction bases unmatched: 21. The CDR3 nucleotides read TGTGCCAGCAGACCGATTATCCAGGGGGTGCAAACGTTAACCTTC. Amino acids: CASRPIIQGVQTLTF.

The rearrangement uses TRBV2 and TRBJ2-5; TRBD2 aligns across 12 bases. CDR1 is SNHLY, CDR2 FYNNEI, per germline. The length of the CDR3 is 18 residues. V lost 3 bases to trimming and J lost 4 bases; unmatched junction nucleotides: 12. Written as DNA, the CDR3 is TGTGCCAGCAGTGAGGAATGGCTAGCGGGGGGGAAGGGAGAGACCCAGTACTTC. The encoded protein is CASSEEWLAGGKGETQYF.

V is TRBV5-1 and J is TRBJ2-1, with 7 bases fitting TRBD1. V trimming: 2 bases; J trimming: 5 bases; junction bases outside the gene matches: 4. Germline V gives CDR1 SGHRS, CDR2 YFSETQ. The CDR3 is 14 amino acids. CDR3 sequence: CASSFPGGNNEQFF. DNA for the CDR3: TGCGCCAGCAGCTTCCCAGGGGGTAACAATGAGCAGTTCTTC.

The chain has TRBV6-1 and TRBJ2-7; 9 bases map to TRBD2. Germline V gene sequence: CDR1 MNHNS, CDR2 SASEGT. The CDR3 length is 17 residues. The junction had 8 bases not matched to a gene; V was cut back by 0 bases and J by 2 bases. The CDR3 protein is CASSEAPSGVFPYEQYF. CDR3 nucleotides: TGTGCCAGCAGTGAAGCCCCTAGCGGGGTTTTTCCCTACGAGCAGTACTTC.

As DNA, the CDR3 is TGTGCCAGCTCACCACTGCGGGGGGCACCTTACAATGAGCAGTTCTTC. This translates into CASSPLRGAPYNEQFF. The chain links TRBV18 to TRBJ2-1, with TRBD2 matching 8 bases. Germline CDR1 KGHSH, CDR2 LQKENI. This CDR3 spans 16 amino acids. Trimming removed 1 base from V and 4 bases from J; junction bases left unmatched: 6.

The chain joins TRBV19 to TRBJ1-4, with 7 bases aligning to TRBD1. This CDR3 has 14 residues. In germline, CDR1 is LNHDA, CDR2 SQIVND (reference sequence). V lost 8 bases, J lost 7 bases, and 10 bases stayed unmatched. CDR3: CASGDGGGFEKLFF. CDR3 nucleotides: TGTGCCAGTGGAGACGGAGGGGGCTTTGAAAAACTGTTTTTT.

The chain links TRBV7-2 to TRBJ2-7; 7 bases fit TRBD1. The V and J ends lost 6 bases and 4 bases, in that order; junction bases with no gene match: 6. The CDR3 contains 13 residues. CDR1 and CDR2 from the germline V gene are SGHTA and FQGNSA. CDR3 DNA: TGTGCCAGCAGATCCCGACAGGGTTACGAGCAGTACTTC. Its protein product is CASRSRQGYEQYF.

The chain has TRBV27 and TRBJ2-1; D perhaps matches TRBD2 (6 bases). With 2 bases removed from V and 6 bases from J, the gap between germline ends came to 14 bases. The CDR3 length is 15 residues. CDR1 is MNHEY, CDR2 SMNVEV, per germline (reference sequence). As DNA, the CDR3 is TGTGCCAGCAGTTTAACACTAGCAGAGGTCAATGAGCAGTTCTTC. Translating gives CASSLTLAEVNEQFF.

CDR3 in DNA: TGTGCCAGTAGTATCGAGACAGGGCGCGCCTCCTACGAGCAGTACTTC. Protein: CASSIETGRASYEQYF. The rearrangement links TRBV19 to TRBJ2-7, with 7 bases matching TRBD1. From germline, CDR1 is LNHDA and CDR2 SQIVND (reference sequence). The CDR3 length is 16 residues. The V segment lost 3 bases and the J segment 0 bases; nucleotides outside the gene matches: 8.

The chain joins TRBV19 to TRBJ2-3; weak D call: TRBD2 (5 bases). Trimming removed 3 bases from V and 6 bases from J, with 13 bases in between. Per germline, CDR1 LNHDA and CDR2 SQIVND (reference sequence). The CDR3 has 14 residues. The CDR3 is CASSIREGSDTQYF. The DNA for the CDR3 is TGTGCCAGTAGTATCCGGGAAGGCTCGGATACGCAGTATTTT.

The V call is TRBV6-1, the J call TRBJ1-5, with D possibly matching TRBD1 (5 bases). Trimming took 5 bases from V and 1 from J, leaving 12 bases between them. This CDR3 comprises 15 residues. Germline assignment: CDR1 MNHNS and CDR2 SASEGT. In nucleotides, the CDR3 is TGTGCCAGCAGTCTACCAGGGAAGAGCAATCAGCCCCAGCATTTT. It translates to CASSLPGKSNQPQHF.

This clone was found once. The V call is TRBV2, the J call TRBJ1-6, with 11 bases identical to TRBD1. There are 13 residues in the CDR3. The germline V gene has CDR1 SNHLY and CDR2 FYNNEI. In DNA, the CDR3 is TGTGCTGGACAGGGGGCGCCTAATTCACCCCTCCACTTT. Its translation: CAGQGAPNSPLHF.

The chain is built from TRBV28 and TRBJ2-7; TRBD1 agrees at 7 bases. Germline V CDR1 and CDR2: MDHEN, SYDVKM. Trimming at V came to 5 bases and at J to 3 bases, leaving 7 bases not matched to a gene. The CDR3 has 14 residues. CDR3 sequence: CASSTGTVSYEQYF. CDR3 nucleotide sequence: TGTGCCAGCAGTACCGGGACAGTGAGCTACGAGCAGTACTTC.

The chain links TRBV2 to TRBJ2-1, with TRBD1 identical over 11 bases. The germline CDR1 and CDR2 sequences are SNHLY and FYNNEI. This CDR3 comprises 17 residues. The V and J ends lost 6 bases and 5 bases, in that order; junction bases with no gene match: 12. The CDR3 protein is CASSNFRTGGEDNEQFF. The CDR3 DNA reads TGTGCCAGCAGCAATTTCAGGACAGGGGGCGAGGACAATGAGCAGTTCTTC. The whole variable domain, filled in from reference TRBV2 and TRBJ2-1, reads EPEVTQTPSHQVTQMGQEVILRCVPISNHLYFYWYRQILGQKVEFLVSFYNNEISEKSEIFDDQFSVERPDGSNFTLKIRSTKLEDSAMYFCASSNFRTGGEDNEQFFGPGTRLTVL.

Here the CDR3 DNA reads TGTGCTAGTGGTCTCGAAGGTAGGCGGACAGATACGCAGTATTTT. It translates to CASGLEGRRTDTQYF. The V and J genes are TRBV12-5 and TRBJ2-3; D ambiguous. V was shortened by 5 bases and J by 3 bases, with 15 bases between the two germline ends. This CDR3 has 15 residues. Looked up from germline, CDR1 is LGHNT and CDR2 is FRNRAP.

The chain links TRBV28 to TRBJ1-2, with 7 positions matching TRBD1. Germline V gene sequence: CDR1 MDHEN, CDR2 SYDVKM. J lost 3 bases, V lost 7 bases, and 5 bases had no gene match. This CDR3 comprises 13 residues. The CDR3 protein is CASTKGAYYGYTF. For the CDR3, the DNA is TGTGCCAGCACCAAGGGGGCCTACTATGGCTACACCTTC.

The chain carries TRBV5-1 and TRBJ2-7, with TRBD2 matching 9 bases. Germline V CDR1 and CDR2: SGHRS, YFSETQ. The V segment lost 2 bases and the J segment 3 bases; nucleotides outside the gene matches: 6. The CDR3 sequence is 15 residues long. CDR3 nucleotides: TGCGCCAGCAGCTTAATAGCGGGGGATAGCTACGAGCAGTACTTC. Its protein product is CASSLIAGDSYEQYF.

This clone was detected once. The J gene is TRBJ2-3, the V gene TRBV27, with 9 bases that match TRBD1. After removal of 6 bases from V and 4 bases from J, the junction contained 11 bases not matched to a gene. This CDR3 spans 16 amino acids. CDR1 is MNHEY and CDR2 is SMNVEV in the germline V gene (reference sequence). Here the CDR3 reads CASRINPGQGADTQYF. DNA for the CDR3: TGTGCCAGCAGGATCAATCCGGGACAGGGAGCAGATACGCAGTATTTT.

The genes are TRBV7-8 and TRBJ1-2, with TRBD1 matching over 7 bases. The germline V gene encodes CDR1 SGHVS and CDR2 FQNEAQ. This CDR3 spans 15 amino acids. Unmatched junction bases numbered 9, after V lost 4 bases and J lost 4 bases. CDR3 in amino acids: CASSSRDSPFYGYTF. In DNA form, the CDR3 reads TGTGCCAGCAGCTCCCGGGACAGTCCCTTCTATGGCTACACCTTC.

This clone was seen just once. The CDR3 coding sequence is TGTGCTAGTGGTTTCCGCCGGTTGGGACAGGGGGATGAAAAACTGTTTTTT. Translating gives CASGFRRLGQGDEKLFF. This sequence joins TRBV12-5 and TRBJ1-4; 11 bases align to TRBD1. CDR3 size: 17 residues. The junction had 9 bases not matched to a gene; V was cut back by 3 bases and J by 6 bases. CDR1 and CDR2 from the germline V gene are LGHNT and FRNRAP.

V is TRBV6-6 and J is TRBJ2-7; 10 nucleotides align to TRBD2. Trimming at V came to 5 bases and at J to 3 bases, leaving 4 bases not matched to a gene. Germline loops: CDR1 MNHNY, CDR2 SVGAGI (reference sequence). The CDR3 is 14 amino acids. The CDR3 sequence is CASSPSGGGYEQYF. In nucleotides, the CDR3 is TGTGCCAGCAGTCCTAGCGGGGGAGGCTACGAGCAGTACTTC.

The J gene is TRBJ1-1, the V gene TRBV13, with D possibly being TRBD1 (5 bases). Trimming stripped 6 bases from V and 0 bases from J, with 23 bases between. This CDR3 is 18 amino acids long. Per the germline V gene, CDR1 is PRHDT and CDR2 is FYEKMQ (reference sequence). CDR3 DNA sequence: TGTGCCAGCAGTGAAGATAGCCCGAGGACAACCTTGAACACTGAAGCTTTCTTT. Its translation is CASSEDSPRTTLNTEAFF.

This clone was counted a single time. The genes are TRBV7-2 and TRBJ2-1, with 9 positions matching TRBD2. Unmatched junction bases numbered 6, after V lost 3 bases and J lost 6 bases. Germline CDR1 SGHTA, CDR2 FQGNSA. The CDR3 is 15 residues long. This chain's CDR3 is CASSFWTSAVNEQFF. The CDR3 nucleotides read TGTGCCAGCAGCTTTTGGACTAGCGCTGTCAATGAGCAGTTCTTC. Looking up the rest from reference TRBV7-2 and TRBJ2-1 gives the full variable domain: GAGVSQSPSNKVTEKGKDVELRCDPISGHTALYWYRQSLGQGLEFLIYFQGNSAPDKSGLPSDRFSAERTGGSVSTLTIQRTQQEDSAVYLCASSFWTSAVNEQFFGPGTRLTVL.

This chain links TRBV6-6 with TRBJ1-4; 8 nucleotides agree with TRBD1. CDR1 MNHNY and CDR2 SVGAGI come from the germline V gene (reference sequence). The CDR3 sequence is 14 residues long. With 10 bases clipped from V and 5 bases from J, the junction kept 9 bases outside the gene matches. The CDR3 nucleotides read TGTGCCACCCACCGGGACAGGCCAAATGAAAAACTGTTTTTT. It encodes CATHRDRPNEKLFF.

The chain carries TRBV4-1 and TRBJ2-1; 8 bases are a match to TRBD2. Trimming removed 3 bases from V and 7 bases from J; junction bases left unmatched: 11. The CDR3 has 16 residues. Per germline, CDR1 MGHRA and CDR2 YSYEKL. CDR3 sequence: CASSQTPAGARNEQFF. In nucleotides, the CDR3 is TGCGCCAGCAGCCAGACCCCAGCGGGGGCCCGGAATGAGCAGTTCTTC.